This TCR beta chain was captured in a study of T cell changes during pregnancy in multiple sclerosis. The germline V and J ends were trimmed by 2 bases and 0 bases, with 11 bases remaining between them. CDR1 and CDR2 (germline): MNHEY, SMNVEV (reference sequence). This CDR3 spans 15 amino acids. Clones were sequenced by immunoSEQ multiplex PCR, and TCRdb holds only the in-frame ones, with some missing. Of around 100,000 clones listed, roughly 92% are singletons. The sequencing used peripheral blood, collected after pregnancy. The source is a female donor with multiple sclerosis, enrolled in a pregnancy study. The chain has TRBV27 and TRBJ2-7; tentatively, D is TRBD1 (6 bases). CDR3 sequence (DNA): TGTGCCAGCAGTTTAGACAGGCGAAGCTCCTACGAGCAGTACTTC. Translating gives CASSLDRRSSYEQYF.